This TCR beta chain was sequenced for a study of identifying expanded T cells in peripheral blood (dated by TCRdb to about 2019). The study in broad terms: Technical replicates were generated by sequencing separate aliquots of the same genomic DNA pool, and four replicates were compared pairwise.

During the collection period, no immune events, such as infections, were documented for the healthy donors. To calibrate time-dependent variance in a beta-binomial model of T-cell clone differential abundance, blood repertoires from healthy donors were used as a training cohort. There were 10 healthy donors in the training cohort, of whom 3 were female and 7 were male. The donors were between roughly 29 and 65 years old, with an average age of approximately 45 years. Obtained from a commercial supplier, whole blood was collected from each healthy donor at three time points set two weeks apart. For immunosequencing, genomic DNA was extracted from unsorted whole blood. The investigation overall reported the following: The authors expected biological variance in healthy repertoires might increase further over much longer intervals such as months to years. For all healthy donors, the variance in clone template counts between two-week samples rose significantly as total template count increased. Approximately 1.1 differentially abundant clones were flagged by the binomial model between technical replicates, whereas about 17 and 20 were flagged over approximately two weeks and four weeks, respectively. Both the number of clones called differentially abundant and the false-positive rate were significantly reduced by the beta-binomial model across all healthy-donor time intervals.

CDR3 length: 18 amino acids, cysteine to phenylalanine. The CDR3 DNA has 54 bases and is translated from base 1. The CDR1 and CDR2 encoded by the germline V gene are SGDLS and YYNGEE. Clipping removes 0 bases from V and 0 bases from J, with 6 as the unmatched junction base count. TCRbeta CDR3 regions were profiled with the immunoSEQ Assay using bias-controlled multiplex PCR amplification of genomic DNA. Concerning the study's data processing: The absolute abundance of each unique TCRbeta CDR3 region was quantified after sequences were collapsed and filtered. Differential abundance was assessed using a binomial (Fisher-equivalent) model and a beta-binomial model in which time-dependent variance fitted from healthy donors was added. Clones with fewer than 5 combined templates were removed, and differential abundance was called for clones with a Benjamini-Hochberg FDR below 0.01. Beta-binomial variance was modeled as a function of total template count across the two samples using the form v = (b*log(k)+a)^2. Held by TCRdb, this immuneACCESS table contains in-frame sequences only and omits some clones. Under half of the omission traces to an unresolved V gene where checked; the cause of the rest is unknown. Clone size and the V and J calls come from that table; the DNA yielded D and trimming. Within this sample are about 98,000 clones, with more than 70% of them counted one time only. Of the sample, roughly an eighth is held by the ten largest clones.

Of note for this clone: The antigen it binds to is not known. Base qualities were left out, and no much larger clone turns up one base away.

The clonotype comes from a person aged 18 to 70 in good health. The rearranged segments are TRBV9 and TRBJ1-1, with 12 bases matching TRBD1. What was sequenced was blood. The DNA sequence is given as TGTGCCAGCAGCGTAGGCGGGACAGGGGGCTTCATGAACACTGAAGCTTTCTTT. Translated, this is CASSVGGTGGFMNTEAFF.